The rows below give T cell receptor beta chains drawn from one sample of a study of vaccination effects on CD4 cells after COVID-19. Which antigens these TCRs recognize remains unknown. Generated by immunoSEQ multiplex PCR, the TCRdb table keeps only in-frame clones and is missing some. The sample yields fewer than 85,000 clones, over 70% seen once. The sample was CD4+ T cells from PBMCs cultured with SARS-CoV-2 spike peptides, taken before COVID-19 vaccination. The receptor set was obtained from a human donor who received a COVID-19 vaccine. The CDR3 runs from the conserved cysteine through the conserved F or W. The D gene is left open where the match is weak. A row's size may be missing; if present it is once, few, many or a size class.

clone size: -; J gene: TRBJ2-1; V gene: TRBV2; D gene: -; CDR3 DNA: TGTGCCAGCAGTCCCCAGATGGACACTCTTAGCAGGTTCTTC; CDR3 protein: CASSPQMDTLSRFF
clone size: -; J gene: TRBJ1-4; V gene: TRBV2; D gene: TRBD1; CDR3 DNA: TGTGCCAGCAGTACGGACAGGGGTGACGAAAAACTGTTTTTT; CDR3 protein: CASSTDRGDEKLFF
clone size: -; J gene: TRBJ2-1; V gene: TRBV5-1; D gene: -; CDR3 DNA: TGCGCCAGCAGCCGGGACCAGGGGAGCTCCTACAATGAGCAGTTCTTC; CDR3 protein: CASSRDQGSSYNEQFF
clone size: -; J gene: TRBJ2-5; V gene: TRBV5-1; D gene: -; CDR3 DNA: TGCGCCAGCAGCTTGGGAACAGGGGGGGCCCAAGAGACCCAGTACTTC; CDR3 protein: CASSLGTGGAQETQYF
clone size: -; J gene: TRBJ1-1; V gene: TRBV6-5; D gene: -; CDR3 DNA: TGTGCCAGCAGTCAGGGACTGCTGAACACTGAAGCTTTCTTT; CDR3 protein: CASSQGLLNTEAFF
clone size: -; J gene: TRBJ2-3; V gene: TRBV4-3; D gene: TRBD1; CDR3 DNA: TGCGCCAGCAGCCAGGGACAGGGGTCAGATACGCAGTATTTT; CDR3 protein: CASSQGQGSDTQYF
clone size: -; J gene: TRBJ1-5; V gene: TRBV7-2; D gene: -; CDR3 DNA: TGTGCCAGCAGCTCCCAAAGCTGGGGCGGCAATCAGCCCCAGCATTTT; CDR3 protein: CASSSQSWGGNQPQHF
clone size: -; J gene: TRBJ1-1; V gene: TRBV5-1; D gene: -; CDR3 DNA: TGCGCCAGCAGCTTGGGGAGCGGGGGGGCGAACACTGAAGCTTTCTTT; CDR3 protein: CASSLGSGGANTEAFF
clone size: -; J gene: TRBJ1-5; V gene: TRBV10-1; D gene: -; CDR3 DNA: TGCGCCAGCAGTGAAGGGCCCGATCAGCCCCAGCATTTT; CDR3 protein: CASSEGPDQPQHF
clone size: -; J gene: TRBJ1-4; V gene: TRBV11-2; D gene: -; CDR3 DNA: TGTGCCAGCAGCCCCTCCTTACGAGAAAAACTGTTTTTT; CDR3 protein: CASSPSLREKLFF
clone size: -; J gene: TRBJ2-5; V gene: TRBV2; D gene: TRBD2; CDR3 DNA: TGTGCCAGCAGTGTTGGGCGGGGGGGCCTCGAGACCCAGTACTTC; CDR3 protein: CASSVGRGGLETQYF
clone size: once; J gene: TRBJ2-5; V gene: TRBV5-8; D gene: -; CDR3 DNA: TGTGCCAGCAGCTTGGGCAGGGGAATATCTGTGGAGACCCAGTACTTC; CDR3 protein: CASSLGRGISVETQYF
clone size: -; J gene: TRBJ1-4; V gene: TRBV29-1; D gene: -; CDR3 DNA: TGCAGCGTTGTGGGCAATAATGAAAAACTGTTTTTT; CDR3 protein: CSVVGNNEKLFF
clone size: -; J gene: TRBJ2-1; V gene: TRBV19; D gene: -; CDR3 DNA: TGTGCCAGTAGTATGAGGGTTTTCAATGAGCAGTTCTTC; CDR3 protein: CASSMRVFNEQFF
clone size: -; J gene: TRBJ2-2; V gene: TRBV5-1; D gene: -; CDR3 DNA: TGCGCCAGCAGCTTCAGCCTAGGGGGGACCGGGGAGCTGTTTTTT; CDR3 protein: CASSFSLGGTGELFF
clone size: -; J gene: TRBJ2-2; V gene: TRBV5-6; D gene: -; CDR3 DNA: TGTGCCAGCAGCTTTCGGTCGGGGGCTGGGGAGCTGTTTTTT; CDR3 protein: CASSFRSGAGELFF
clone size: -; J gene: TRBJ1-1; V gene: TRBV29-1; D gene: TRBD1; CDR3 DNA: TGCAGCGTGGGTCAGGGGGGGAAAATGAACACTGAAGCTTTCTTT; CDR3 protein: CSVGQGGKMNTEAFF
clone size: -; J gene: TRBJ1-6; V gene: TRBV6-5; D gene: -; CDR3 DNA: TGTGCCAGCAGTTACTCTTCCGGTAATTCACCCCTCCACTTT; CDR3 protein: CASSYSSGNSPLHF
clone size: -; J gene: TRBJ1-1; V gene: TRBV6-1; D gene: TRBD1; CDR3 DNA: TGTGCCAGCAGTGCCTTCCCAGGGGGCGGGGGGGTAAAAGCTTTCTTT; CDR3 protein: CASSAFPGGGGVKAFF
clone size: once; J gene: TRBJ1-2; V gene: TRBV11-2; D gene: -; CDR3 DNA: TGTGCCAGCAGCTTATTGAGGACAACGGGCCGCGGCTACACCTTC; CDR3 protein: CASSLLRTTGRGYTF
clone size: -; J gene: TRBJ2-4; V gene: TRBV6-6; D gene: TRBD1; CDR3 DNA: TGTGCCAGCAGTTACGGACAGGGGCTAGCCAAAAACATTCAGTACTTC; CDR3 protein: CASSYGQGLAKNIQYF
clone size: -; J gene: TRBJ2-3; V gene: TRBV30; D gene: -; CDR3 DNA: TGTGCCTGGAGTGTTTCCGGGGCGGAGGATACGCAGTATTTT; CDR3 protein: CAWSVSGAEDTQYF
clone size: -; J gene: TRBJ2-5; V gene: TRBV10-1; D gene: -; CDR3 DNA: TGCGCCAGCAGTGACCCCCTGGAGACCCAGTACTTC; CDR3 protein: CASSDPLETQYF
clone size: -; J gene: TRBJ2-3; V gene: TRBV11-1; D gene: -; CDR3 DNA: TGTGCCAGCAGCTTATTGGGAAGGGGGTACACAGATACGCAGTATTTT; CDR3 protein: CASSLLGRGYTDTQYF
clone size: once; J gene: TRBJ2-1; V gene: TRBV6-5; D gene: -; CDR3 DNA: TGTGCCAGCAGCGTATACAATGAGCAGTTCTTC; CDR3 protein: CASSVYNEQFF
clone size: -; J gene: TRBJ1-1; V gene: TRBV10-2; D gene: -; CDR3 DNA: TGCGCCAGCAGCTCCGGGACTGGTGCTCCGGCGGTGACTGAAGCTTTCTTT; CDR3 protein: CASSSGTGAPAVTEAFF
clone size: once; J gene: TRBJ2-1; V gene: TRBV20-1; D gene: TRBD2; CDR3 DNA: TGCAGTGCTAGTTATACTAGCGGGGGGGCCGTCAATGAGCAGTTCTTC; CDR3 protein: CSASYTSGGAVNEQFF
clone size: -; J gene: TRBJ2-4; V gene: TRBV12-2; D gene: -; CDR3 DNA: TGTGCAAGTCGCCCCCACAGGGTAGCCAAAAACATTCAGTACTTC; CDR3 protein: CASRPHRVAKNIQYF
clone size: -; J gene: TRBJ2-1; V gene: TRBV5-1; D gene: -; CDR3 DNA: TGCGCCAGCAGCTTGGGACTAGGACCCCATGAGCAGTTCTTC; CDR3 protein: CASSLGLGPHEQFF
clone size: -; J gene: TRBJ2-5; V gene: TRBV18; D gene: -; CDR3 DNA: TGTGCCAGCTCACCAGGGGGCGCAGAGACCCAGTACTTC; CDR3 protein: CASSPGGAETQYF
clone size: once; J gene: TRBJ1-3; V gene: TRBV19; D gene: -; CDR3 DNA: TGTGCCAGCCGGGACTCAGGCTCTGGAAACACCATATATTTT; CDR3 protein: CASRDSGSGNTIYF
clone size: -; J gene: TRBJ1-2; V gene: TRBV12-3/TRBV12-4; D gene: -; CDR3 DNA: TGTGCCAGCATTCTACAGGGTATCAGTGGCTACACCTTC; CDR3 protein: CASILQGISGYTF
clone size: -; J gene: TRBJ1-1; V gene: TRBV19; D gene: TRBD1; CDR3 DNA: TGTGCCAGTGGGGAATTGGGACAGGGTTTCGGCACTGAAGCTTTCTTT; CDR3 protein: CASGELGQGFGTEAFF
clone size: -; J gene: TRBJ1-2; V gene: TRBV5-1; D gene: TRBD1; CDR3 DNA: TGCGCCAGCCGGACAGGGATTAACTATGGCTACACCTTC; CDR3 protein: CASRTGINYGYTF
clone size: -; J gene: TRBJ2-1; V gene: TRBV7-2; D gene: -; CDR3 DNA: TGTGCCAGCAGCCAGAATGTCAATGAGCAGTTCTTC; CDR3 protein: CASSQNVNEQFF
clone size: few; J gene: TRBJ1-1; V gene: TRBV9; D gene: -; CDR3 DNA: TGTGCCAGCAGCAGCGGCCCGGGGGGCACTGAAGCTTTCTTT; CDR3 protein: CASSSGPGGTEAFF
clone size: -; J gene: TRBJ2-5; V gene: TRBV19; D gene: -; CDR3 DNA: TGTGCCAGTAGGGGAGGAAGGGGGGAGACCCAGTACTTC; CDR3 protein: CASRGGRGETQYF
clone size: -; J gene: TRBJ1-1; V gene: TRBV12-3/TRBV12-4; D gene: -; CDR3 DNA: TGTGCCAGCAGTTTCTCCACGTCCACTGAAGCTTTCTTT; CDR3 protein: CASSFSTSTEAFF
clone size: -; J gene: TRBJ1-1; V gene: TRBV4-3; D gene: -; CDR3 DNA: TGCGCCAGCAGTCTCTACCGTCAGATAATGAACACTGAAGCTTTCTTT; CDR3 protein: CASSLYRQIMNTEAFF
clone size: -; J gene: TRBJ1-1; V gene: TRBV29-1; D gene: -; CDR3 DNA: TGCAGCGCCCGAGGGACTGAAGCTTTCTTT; CDR3 protein: CSARGTEAFF
clone size: few; J gene: TRBJ2-2; V gene: TRBV2; D gene: -; CDR3 DNA: TGTGCCAGCAGCTTGTGGGGGCCGAACACCGGGGAGCTGTTTTTT; CDR3 protein: CASSLWGPNTGELFF
clone size: -; J gene: TRBJ1-1; V gene: TRBV10-2; D gene: -; CDR3 DNA: TGCGCCACTTCCGGCACTTCGAACACTGAAGCTTTCTTT; CDR3 protein: CATSGTSNTEAFF
clone size: -; J gene: TRBJ2-5; V gene: TRBV15; D gene: -; CDR3 DNA: TGTGCCACCAGCAGGAACCGGAGGGAGACCCAGTACTTC; CDR3 protein: CATSRNRRETQYF
clone size: -; J gene: TRBJ2-1; V gene: TRBV19; D gene: TRBD1; CDR3 DNA: TGTGCCAGTAGTCTAGGACAGGGGGTAGTTGAGCAGTTCTTC; CDR3 protein: CASSLGQGVVEQFF
clone size: -; J gene: TRBJ2-5; V gene: TRBV5-4; D gene: TRBD2; CDR3 DNA: TGTGCCAGCAGCCGACCTAGCGGGGGCCCCCAAGAGACCCAGTACTTC; CDR3 protein: CASSRPSGGPQETQYF
clone size: -; J gene: TRBJ1-3; V gene: TRBV5-6; D gene: -; CDR3 DNA: TGTGCCAGCAGCTTGTATGGACAGGGAAACACCATATATTTT; CDR3 protein: CASSLYGQGNTIYF
clone size: -; J gene: TRBJ1-6; V gene: TRBV4-3; D gene: -; CDR3 DNA: TGCGCCAGCAGCCAGATGCCAGGGGTGGGTTCACCCCTCCACTTT; CDR3 protein: CASSQMPGVGSPLHF
clone size: -; J gene: TRBJ1-2; V gene: TRBV15; D gene: -; CDR3 DNA: TGTGCCACCAGGTCGGGGTTAGCTAACTATGGCTACACCTTC; CDR3 protein: CATRSGLANYGYTF
clone size: -; J gene: TRBJ2-5; V gene: TRBV5-4; D gene: -; CDR3 DNA: TGTGCCAGCAGCCCCCGATTAGAGGGGAACTATGAGACCCAGTACTTC; CDR3 protein: CASSPRLEGNYETQYF
clone size: -; J gene: TRBJ1-3; V gene: TRBV5-8; D gene: -; CDR3 DNA: TGTGCCAGCAGTTCCGGGACCTCTGGAAACACCATATATTTT; CDR3 protein: CASSSGTSGNTIYF